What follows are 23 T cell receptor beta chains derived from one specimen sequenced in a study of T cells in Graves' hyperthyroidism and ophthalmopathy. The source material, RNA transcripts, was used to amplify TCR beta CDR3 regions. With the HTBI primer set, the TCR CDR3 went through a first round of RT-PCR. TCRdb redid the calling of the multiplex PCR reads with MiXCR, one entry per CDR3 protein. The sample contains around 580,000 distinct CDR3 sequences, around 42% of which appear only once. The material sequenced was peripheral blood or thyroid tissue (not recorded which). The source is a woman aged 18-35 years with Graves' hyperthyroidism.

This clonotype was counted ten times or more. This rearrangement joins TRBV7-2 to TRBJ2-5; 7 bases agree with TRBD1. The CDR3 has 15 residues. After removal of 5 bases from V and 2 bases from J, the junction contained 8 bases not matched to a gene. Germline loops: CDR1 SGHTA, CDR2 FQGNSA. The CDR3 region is CASSAETGSQETQYF. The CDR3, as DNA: TGTGCCAGCAGCGCCGAGACAGGGTCTCAAGAGACCCAGTACTTC.

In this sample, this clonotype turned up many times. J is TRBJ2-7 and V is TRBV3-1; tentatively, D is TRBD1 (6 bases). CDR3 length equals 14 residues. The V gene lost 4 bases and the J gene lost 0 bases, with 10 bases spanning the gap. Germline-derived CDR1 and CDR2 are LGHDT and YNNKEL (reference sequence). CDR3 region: CASSPRDTSYEQYF. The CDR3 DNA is TGTGCCAGCAGCCCCCGGGACACCTCCTACGAGCAGTACTTC.

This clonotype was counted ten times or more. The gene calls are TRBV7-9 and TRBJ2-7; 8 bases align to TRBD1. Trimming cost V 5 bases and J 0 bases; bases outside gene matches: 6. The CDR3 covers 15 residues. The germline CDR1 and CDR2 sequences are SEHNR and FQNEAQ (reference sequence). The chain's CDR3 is CASSATGGRSYEQYF. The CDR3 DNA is TGTGCCAGCAGCGCAACAGGGGGTCGCTCCTACGAGCAGTACTTC.

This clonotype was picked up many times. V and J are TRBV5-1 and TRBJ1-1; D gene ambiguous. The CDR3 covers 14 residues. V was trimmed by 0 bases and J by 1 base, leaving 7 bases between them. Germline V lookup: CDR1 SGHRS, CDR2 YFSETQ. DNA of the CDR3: TGCGCCAGCAGCTTGGACTTCTGGAACACTGAAGCTTTCTTT. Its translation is CASSLDFWNTEAFF.

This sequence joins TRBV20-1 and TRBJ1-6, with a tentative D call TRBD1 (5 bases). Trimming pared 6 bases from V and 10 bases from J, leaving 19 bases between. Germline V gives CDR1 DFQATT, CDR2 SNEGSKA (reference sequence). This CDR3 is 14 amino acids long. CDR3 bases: TGCAGTGCCAGCAGTATCGACAGTAGATCACCCCTCCACTTT. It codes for CSASSIDSRSPLHF.

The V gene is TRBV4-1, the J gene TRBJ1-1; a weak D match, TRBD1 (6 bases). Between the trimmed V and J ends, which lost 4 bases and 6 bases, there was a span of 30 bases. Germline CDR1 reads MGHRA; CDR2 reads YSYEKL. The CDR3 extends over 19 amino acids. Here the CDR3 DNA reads TGCGCCAGCAGCCGAGGAGGCAGGGGCCCCAACATCTTAAAGGCTGAAGCTTTCTTT. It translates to CASSRGGRGPNILKAEAFF.

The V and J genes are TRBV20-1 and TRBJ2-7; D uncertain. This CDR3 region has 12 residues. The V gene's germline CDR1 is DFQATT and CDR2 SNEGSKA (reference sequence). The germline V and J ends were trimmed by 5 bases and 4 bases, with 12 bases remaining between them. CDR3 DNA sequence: TGCAGTGCTTCGCGTGGGAATTACGAGCAGTACTTC. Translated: CSASRGNYEQYF.

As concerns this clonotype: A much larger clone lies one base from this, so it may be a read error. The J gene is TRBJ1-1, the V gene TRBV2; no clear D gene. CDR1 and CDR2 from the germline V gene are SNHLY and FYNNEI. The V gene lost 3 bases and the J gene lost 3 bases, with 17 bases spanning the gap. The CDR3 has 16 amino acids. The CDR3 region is CASSDGQLISDTEAFF. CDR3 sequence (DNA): TGTGCCAGCAGTGACGGTCAGCTCATTAGCGACACTGAAGCTTTCTTT.

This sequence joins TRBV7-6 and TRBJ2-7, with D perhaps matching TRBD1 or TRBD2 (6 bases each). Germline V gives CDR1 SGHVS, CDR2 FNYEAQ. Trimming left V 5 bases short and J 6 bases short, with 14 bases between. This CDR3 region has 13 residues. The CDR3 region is CASSRGVLSEQYF. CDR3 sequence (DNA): TGTGCCAGCAGCAGGGGGGTCTTAAGCGAGCAGTACTTC. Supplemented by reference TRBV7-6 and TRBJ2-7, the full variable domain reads GAGVSQSPRYKVTKRGQDVALRCDPISGHVSLYWYRQALGQGPEFLTYFNYEAQQDKSGLPNDRFSAERPEGSISTLTIQRTEQRDSAMYRCASSRGVLSEQYFGPGTRLTVT.

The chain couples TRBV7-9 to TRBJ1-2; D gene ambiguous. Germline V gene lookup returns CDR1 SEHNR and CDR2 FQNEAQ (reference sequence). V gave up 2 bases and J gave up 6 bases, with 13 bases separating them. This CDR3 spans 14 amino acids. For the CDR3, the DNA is TGTGCCAGCAGCTTATATGCGACTCAAAATGGCTACACCTTC. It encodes CASSLYATQNGYTF.

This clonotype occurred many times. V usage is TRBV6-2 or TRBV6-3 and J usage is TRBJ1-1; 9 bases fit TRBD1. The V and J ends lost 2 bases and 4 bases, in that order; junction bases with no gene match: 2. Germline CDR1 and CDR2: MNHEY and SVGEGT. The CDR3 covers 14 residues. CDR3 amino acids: CASSYVDRGTEAFF. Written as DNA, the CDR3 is TGTGCCAGCAGTTACGTGGACAGGGGCACTGAAGCTTTCTTT.

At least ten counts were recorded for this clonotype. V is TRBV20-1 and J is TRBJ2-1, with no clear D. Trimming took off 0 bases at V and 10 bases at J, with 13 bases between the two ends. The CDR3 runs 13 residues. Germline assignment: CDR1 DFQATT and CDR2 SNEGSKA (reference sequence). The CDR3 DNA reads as TGCAGTGCTAGAGAGGGGTTAGGCGACGAGCAGTTCTTC. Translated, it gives CSAREGLGDEQFF.

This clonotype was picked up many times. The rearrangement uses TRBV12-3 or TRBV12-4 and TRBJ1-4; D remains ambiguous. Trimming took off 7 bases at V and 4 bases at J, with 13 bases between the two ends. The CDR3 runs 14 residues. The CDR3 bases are TGTGCCAGCACCCTGTTCGGCCATAATGAAAAACTGTTTTTT. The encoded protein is CASTLFGHNEKLFF.

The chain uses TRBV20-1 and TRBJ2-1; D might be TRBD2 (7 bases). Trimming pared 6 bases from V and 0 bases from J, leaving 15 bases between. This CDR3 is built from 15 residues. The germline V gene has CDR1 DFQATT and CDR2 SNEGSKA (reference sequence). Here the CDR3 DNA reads TGCAGTGCCCATAACAGGGAGGGCTCCTACAATGAGCAGTTCTTC. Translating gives CSAHNREGSYNEQFF.

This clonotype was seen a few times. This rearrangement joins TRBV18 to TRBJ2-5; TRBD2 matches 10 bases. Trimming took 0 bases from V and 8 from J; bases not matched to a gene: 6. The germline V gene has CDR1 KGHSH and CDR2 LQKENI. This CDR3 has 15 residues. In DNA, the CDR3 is TGTGCCAGCTCACCACCGACTAGCGGGTGGGACACCCAGTACTTC. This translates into CASSPPTSGWDTQYF.

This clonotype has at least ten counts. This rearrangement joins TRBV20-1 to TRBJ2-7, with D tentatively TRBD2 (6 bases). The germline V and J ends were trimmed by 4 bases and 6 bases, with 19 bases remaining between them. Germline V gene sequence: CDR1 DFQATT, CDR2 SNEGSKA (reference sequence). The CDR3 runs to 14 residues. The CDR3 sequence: CSAKTSMGFGEQYF. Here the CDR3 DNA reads TGCAGTGCTAAGACTAGTATGGGCTTTGGCGAGCAGTACTTC.

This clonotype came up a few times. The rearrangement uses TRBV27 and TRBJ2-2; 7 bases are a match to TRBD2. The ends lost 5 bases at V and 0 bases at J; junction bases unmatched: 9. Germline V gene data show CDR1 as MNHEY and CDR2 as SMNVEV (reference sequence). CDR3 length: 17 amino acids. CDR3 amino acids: CASSTTSWMANTGELFF. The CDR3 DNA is TGTGCCAGCAGTACGACTAGCTGGATGGCGAACACCGGGGAGCTGTTTTTT.

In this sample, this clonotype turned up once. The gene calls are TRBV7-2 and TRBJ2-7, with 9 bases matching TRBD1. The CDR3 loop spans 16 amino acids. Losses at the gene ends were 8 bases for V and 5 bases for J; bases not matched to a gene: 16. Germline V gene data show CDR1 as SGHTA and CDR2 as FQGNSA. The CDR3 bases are TGTGCCAGCTCACCACCGGCCCGGGACAGGGTCGACGAGCAGTACTTC. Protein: CASSPPARDRVDEQYF.

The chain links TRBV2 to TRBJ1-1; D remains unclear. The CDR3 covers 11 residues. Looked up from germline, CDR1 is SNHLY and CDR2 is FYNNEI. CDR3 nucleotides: TGTGCTAGAGTCGGGAACACTGAAGCTTTCTTT. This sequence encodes CARVGNTEAFF.

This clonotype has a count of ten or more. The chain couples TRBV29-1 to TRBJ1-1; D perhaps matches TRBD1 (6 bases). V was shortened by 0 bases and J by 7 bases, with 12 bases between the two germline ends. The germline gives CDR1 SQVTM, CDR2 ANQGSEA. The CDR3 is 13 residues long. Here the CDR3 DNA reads TGCAGCGTTGAAGAAGAATGGGGACATGAAGCTTTCTTT. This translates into CSVEEEWGHEAFF.

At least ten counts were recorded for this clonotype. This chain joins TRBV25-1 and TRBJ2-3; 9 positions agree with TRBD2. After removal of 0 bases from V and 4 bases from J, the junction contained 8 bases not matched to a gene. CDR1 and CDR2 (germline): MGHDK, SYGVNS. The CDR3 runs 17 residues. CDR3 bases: TGTGCCAGCAGTGAATATCTTAGCGGGAGAGGGGCAGATACGCAGTATTTT. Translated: CASSEYLSGRGADTQYF.

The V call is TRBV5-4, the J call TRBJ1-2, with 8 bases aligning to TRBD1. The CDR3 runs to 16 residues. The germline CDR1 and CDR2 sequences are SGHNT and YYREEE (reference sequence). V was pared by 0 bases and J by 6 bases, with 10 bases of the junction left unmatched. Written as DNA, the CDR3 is TGTGCCAGCAGCTTGGGCGGAGGTTCGACAGGGGATGGCTACACCTTC. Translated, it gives CASSLGGGSTGDGYTF.

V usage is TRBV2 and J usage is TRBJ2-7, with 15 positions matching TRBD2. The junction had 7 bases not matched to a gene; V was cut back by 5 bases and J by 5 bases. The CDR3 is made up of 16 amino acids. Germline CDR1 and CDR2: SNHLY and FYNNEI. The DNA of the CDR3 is TGTGCCAGCAGTTTCGGACTAGCGGGAGGGGCCCACGAGCAGTACTTC. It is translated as CASSFGLAGGAHEQYF.